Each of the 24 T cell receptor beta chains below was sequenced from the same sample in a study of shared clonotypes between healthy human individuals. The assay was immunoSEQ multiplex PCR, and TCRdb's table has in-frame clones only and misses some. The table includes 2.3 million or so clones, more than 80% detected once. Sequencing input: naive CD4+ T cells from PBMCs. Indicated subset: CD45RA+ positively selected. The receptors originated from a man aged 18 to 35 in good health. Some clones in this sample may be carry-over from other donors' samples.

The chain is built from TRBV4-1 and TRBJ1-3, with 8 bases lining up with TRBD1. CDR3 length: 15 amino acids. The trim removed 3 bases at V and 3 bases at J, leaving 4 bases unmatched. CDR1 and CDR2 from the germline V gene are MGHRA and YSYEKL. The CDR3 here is CASSQRTGYGNTIYF. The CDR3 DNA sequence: TGCGCCAGCAGCCAGAGGACAGGGTATGGAAACACCATATATTTT.

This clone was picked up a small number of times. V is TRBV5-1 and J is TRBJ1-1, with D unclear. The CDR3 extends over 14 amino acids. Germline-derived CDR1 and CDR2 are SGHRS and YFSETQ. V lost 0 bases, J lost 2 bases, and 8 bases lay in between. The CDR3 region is CASSLVSTNTEAFF. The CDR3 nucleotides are TGCGCCAGCAGCTTGGTCAGCACTAACACTGAAGCTTTCTTT.

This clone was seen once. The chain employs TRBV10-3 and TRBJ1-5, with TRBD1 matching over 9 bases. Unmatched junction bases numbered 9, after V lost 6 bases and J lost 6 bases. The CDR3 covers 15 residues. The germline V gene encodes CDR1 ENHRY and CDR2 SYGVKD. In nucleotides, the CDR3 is TGTGCCATCAGCCGTACAGGGGGCGAAGGTCAGCCCCAGCATTTT. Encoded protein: CAISRTGGEGQPQHF.

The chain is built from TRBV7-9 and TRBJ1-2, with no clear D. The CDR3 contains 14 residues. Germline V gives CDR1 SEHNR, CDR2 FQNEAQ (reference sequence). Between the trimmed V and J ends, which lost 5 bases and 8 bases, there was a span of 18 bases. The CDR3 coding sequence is TGTGCCAGCAGCCCAACCGCGGGAAGCGGGGGCTACACCTTC. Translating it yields CASSPTAGSGGYTF.

CDR3 bases: TGTGCCAGCAGTGCCCGGGACGGATTCAGAAGCGAGCAGTACTTC. It is translated as CASSARDGFRSEQYF. The rearrangement links TRBV6-1 to TRBJ2-7; D may match TRBD1 or TRBD2 (5 bases each). Germline V gene sequence: CDR1 MNHNS, CDR2 SASEGT. This CDR3 contains 15 residues. V lost 4 bases and J lost 6, with 19 bases in between.

This CDR3 reads CASSETAPPRTFF. The CDR3 nucleotides read TGTGCCAGCAGTGAGACTGCCCCACCCCGGACTTTCTTT. The chain has TRBV28 and TRBJ1-1, with D unclear. Germline CDR1 is MDHEN and CDR2 is SYDVKM. Trimming stripped 5 bases from V and 12 bases from J, with 19 bases between. This CDR3 is 13 amino acids long.

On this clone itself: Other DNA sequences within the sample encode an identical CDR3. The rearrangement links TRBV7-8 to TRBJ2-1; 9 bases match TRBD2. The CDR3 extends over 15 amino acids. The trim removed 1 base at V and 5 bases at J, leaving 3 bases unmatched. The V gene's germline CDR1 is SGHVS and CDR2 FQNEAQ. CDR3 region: CASSLGLAGNNEQFF. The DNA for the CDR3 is TGTGCCAGCAGCTTAGGGCTAGCGGGAAACAATGAGCAGTTCTTC. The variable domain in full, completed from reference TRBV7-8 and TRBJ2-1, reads GAGVSQSPRYKVAKRGQDVALRCDPISGHVSLFWYQQALGQGPEFLTYFQNEAQLDKSGLPSDRFFAERPEGSVSTLKIQRTQQEDSAVYLCASSLGLAGNNEQFFGPGTRLTVL.

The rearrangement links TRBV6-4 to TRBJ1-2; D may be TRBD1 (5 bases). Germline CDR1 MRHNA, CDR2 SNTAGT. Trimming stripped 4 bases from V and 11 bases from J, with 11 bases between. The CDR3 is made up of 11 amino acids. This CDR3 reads CASSARGRYTF. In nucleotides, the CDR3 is TGTGCCAGCAGTGCTAGGGGACGGTACACCTTC.

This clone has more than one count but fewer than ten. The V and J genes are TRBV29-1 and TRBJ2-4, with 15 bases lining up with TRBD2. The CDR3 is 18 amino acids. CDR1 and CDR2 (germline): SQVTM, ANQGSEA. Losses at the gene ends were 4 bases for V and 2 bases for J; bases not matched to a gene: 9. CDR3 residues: CSVAWTSGRGLSKNIQYF. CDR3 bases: TGCAGCGTTGCCTGGACTAGCGGGAGGGGTTTGTCCAAAAACATTCAGTACTTC.

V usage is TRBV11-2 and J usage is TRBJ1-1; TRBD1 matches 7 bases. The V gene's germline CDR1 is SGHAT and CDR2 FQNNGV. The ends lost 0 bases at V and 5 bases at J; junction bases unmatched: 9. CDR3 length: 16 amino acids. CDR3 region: CASSLDYRQGWTEAFF. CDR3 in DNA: TGTGCCAGCAGCTTAGATTATCGACAGGGTTGGACTGAAGCTTTCTTT. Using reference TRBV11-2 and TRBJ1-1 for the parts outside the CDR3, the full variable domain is EAGVAQSPRYKIIEKRQSVAFWCNPISGHATLYWYQQILGQGPKLLIQFQNNGVVDDSQLPKDRFSAERLKGVDSTLKIQPAKLEDSAVYLCASSLDYRQGWTEAFFGQGTRLTVV.

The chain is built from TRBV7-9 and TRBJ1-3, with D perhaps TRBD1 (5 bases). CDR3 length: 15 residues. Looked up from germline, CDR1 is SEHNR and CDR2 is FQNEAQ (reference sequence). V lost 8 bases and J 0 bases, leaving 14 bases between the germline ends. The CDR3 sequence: CASLQPGTSGNTIYF. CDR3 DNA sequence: TGTGCCAGCCTTCAACCCGGGACCTCTGGAAACACCATATATTTT.

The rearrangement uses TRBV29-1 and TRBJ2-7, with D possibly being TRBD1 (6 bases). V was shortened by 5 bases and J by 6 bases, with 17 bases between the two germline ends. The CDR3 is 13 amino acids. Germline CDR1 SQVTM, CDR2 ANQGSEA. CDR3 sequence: CSVRQGSIGEQYF. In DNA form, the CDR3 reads TGCAGCGTTCGTCAGGGGTCAATAGGCGAGCAGTACTTC.

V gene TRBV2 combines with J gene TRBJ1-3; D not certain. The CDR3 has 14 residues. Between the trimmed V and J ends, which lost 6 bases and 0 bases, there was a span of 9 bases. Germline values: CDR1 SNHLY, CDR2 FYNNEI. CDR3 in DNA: TGTGCCAGCAGGGATCTGGTCTCTGGAAACACCATATATTTT. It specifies CASRDLVSGNTIYF.

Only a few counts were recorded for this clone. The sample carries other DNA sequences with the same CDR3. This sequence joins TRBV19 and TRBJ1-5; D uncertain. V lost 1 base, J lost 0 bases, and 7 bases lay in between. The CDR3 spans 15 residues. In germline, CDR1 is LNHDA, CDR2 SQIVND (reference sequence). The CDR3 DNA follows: TGTGCCAGTAGTATAGGTCGGTATAGCAATCAGCCCCAGCATTTT. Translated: CASSIGRYSNQPQHF.

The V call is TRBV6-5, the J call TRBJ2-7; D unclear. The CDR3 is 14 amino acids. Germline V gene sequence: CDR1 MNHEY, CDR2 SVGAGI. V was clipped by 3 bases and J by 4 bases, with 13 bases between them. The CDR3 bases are TGTGCCAGCAGTTATCAAGGGTCGATATACGAGCAGTACTTC. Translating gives CASSYQGSIYEQYF.

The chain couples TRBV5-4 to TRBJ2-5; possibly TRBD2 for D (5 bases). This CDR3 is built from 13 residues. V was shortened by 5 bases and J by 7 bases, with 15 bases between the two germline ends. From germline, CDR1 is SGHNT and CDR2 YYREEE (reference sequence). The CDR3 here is CASRIKGEGTQYF. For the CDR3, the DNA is TGTGCCAGCAGGATCAAGGGAGAAGGGACCCAGTACTTC.

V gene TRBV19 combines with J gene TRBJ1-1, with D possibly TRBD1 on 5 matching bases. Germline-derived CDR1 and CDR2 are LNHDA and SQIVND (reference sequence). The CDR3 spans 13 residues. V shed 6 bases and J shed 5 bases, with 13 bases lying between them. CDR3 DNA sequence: TGTGCCAGTAGCGGGGGGAAGGGAACTGAAGCTTTCTTT. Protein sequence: CASSGGKGTEAFF.

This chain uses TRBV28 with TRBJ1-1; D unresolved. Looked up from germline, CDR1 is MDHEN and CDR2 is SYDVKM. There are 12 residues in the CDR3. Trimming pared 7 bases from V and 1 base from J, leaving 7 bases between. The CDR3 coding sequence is TGTGCCAGCACTGAGGGGAACACTGAAGCTTTCTTT. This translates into CASTEGNTEAFF.

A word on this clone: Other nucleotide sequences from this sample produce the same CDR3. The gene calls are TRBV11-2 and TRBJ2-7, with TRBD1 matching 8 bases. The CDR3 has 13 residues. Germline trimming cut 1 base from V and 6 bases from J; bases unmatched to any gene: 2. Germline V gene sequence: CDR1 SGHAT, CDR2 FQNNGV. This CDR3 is CASSLGQGAEQYF. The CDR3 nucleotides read TGTGCCAGCAGCTTAGGGCAGGGGGCCGAGCAGTACTTC.

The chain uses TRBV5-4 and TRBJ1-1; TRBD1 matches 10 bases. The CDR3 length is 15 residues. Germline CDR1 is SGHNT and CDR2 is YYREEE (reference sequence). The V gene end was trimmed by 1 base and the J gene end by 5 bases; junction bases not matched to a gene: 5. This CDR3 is CASSLTGTGATEAFF. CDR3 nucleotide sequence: TGTGCCAGCAGCTTGACCGGGACAGGGGCGACTGAAGCTTTCTTT.

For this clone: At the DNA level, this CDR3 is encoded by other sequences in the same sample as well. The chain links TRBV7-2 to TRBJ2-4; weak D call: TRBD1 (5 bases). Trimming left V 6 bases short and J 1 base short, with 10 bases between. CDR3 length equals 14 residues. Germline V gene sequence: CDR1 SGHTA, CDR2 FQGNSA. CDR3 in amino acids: CASSSGLAKNIQYF. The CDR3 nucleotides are TGTGCCAGCAGTTCAGGGTTGGCCAAAAACATTCAGTACTTC.

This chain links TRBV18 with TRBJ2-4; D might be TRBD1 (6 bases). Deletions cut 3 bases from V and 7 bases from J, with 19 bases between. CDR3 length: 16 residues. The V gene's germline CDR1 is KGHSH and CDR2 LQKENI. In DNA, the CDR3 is TGTGCCAGCTCACCTGAGGGGCGCTCAAGGGGGAACATTCAGTACTTC. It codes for CASSPEGRSRGNIQYF.

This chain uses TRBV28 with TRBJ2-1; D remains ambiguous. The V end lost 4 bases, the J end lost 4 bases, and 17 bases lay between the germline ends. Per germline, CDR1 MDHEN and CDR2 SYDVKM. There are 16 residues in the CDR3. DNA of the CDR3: TGTGCCAGCAGTTCCCCGCTTCCGATGGGTTACAATGAGCAGTTCTTC. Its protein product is CASSSPLPMGYNEQFF. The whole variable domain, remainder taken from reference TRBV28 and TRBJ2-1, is DVKVTQSSRYLVKRTGEKVFLECVQDMDHENMFWYRQDPGLGLRLIYFSYDVKMKEKGDIPEGYSVSREKKERFSLILESASTNQTSMYLCASSSPLPMGYNEQFFGPGTRLTVL.

CDR3: CASRGGPPLSYNEQFF. The CDR3 DNA is TGTGCCAGCAGGGGGGGGCCCCCCCTCTCCTACAATGAGCAGTTCTTC. This rearrangement joins TRBV27 to TRBJ2-1; possibly TRBD2 for D (7 bases). Trimming took off 6 bases at V and 0 bases at J, with 15 bases between the two ends. The germline CDR1 and CDR2 sequences are MNHEY and SMNVEV (reference sequence). This CDR3 is built from 16 residues.